Sequencing of this TCR beta chain was carried out in a study of T cells in Graves' hyperthyroidism and ophthalmopathy. TCR beta CDR3 region amplification was performed from RNA transcripts. The primer set for the first-round RT-PCR of the TCR CDR3 was HTBI. TCRdb called the multiplex PCR reads again in MiXCR, with one record for every CDR3 protein. The data show 350,000 or so distinct CDR3 sequences, with approximately 22% seen just once and over 45% held by the top ten. CDR1 is SGHRS and CDR2 is YFSETQ in the germline V gene. This CDR3 has 13 residues. Trimming took off 2 bases at V and 7 bases at J, with 9 bases between the two ends. There are many counts of this clonotype. The antigen remains unidentified. Findings and caveats of the study: Among thyroid clonotypes expanded above 0.001, most also appeared in blood.

Material: blood. The chain couples TRBV5-1 to TRBJ2-2, with no clear D. This clonotype originated in a woman aged 45-60 years with Graves' hyperthyroidism. CDR3 sequence: CASSFETRGELFF. CDR3 DNA: TGCGCCAGCAGCTTCGAGACTCGCGGGGAGCTGTTTTTT.